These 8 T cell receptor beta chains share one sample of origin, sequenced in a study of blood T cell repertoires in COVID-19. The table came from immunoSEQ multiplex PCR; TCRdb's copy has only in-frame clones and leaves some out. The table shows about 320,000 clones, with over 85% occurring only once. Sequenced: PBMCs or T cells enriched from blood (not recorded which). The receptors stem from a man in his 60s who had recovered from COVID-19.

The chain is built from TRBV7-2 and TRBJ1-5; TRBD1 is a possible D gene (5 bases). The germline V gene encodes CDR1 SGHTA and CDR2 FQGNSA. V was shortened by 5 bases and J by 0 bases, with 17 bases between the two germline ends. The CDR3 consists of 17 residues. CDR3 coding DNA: TGTGCCAGCAGCCTGGGGCGGGGGACTTATAGCAATCAGCCCCAGCATTTT. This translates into CASSLGRGTYSNQPQHF.

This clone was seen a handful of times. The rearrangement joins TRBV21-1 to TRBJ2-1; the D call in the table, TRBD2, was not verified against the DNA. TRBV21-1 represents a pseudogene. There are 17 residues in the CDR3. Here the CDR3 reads CASSKACGLRSYNEQFF. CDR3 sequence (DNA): TGTGCCAGCAGCAAAGCCTGCGGACTCCGATCCTACAATGAGCAGTTCTTC.

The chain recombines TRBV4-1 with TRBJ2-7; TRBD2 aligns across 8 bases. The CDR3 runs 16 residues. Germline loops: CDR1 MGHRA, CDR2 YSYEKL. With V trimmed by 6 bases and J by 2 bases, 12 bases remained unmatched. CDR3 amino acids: CASRQYAAGGAYEQYF. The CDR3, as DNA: TGCGCCAGCAGACAATATGCGGCGGGAGGAGCCTACGAGCAGTACTTC.

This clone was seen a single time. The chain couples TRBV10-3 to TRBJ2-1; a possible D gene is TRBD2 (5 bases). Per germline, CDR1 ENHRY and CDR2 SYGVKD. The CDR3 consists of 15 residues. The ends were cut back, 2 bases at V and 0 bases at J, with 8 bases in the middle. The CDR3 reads CAISEGLSSYNEQFF. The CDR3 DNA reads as TGTGCCATCAGTGAGGGACTGTCCTCCTACAATGAGCAGTTCTTC.

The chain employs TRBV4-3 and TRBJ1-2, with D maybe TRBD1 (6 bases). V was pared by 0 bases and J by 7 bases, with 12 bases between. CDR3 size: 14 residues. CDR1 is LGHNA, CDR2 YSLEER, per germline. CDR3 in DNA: TGCGCCAGCAGCCAAGATCACAGGGCTGGTGGCTACACCTTC. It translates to CASSQDHRAGGYTF.

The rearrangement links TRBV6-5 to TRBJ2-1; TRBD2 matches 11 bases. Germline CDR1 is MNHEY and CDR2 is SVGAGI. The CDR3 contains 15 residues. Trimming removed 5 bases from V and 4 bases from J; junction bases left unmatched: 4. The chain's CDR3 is CASSPTSGVYNEQFF. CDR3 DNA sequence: TGTGCCAGCAGTCCGACTAGCGGGGTTTACAATGAGCAGTTCTTC.

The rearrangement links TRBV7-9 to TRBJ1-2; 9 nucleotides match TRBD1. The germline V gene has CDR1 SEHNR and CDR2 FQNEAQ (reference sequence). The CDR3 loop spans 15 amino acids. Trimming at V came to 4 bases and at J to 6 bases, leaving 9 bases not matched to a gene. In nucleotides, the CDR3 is TGTGCCAGCAGCTCCGTGGGACAGGGTAAAAATGGCTACACCTTC. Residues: CASSSVGQGKNGYTF.

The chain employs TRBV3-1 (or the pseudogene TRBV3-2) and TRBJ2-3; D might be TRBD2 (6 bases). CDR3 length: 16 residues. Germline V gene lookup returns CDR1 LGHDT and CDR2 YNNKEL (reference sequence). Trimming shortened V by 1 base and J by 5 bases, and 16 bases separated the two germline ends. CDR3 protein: CASSQATRLMRDTQYF. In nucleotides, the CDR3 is TGTGCCAGCAGCCAAGCGACTAGGTTGATGAGAGATACGCAGTATTTT.